Presented here are 16 T cell receptor beta chains from one specimen sequenced in a study of cytomegalovirus exposure and HLA in healthy donors. 13 Jbeta primers and 60 Vbeta primers were used for the PCR. Here immunoSEQ multiplex PCR was the method, and the copy in TCRdb shows in-frame clones only, minus some. The profile shows about 160,000 clones, roughly 80% of them singletons. Material for sequencing was PBMCs. The receptor set was obtained from a man over 45 in good health and CMV-seropositive.

The rearrangement uses TRBV9 and TRBJ1-5; 10 nucleotides match TRBD1. This CDR3 contains 16 residues. Losses at the gene ends were 3 bases for V and 2 bases for J; bases not matched to a gene: 5. Germline V gene lookup returns CDR1 SGDLS and CDR2 YYNGEE. CDR3 sequence: CASSAGTGVGNQPQHF. In DNA, the CDR3 is TGTGCCAGCAGCGCCGGGACAGGGGTTGGCAATCAGCCCCAGCATTTT.

The chain has TRBV28 and TRBJ1-3, with D possibly matching TRBD1 (6 bases). The CDR3 is made up of 16 amino acids. Trimming shortened V by 6 bases and J by 1 base, and 16 bases separated the two germline ends. Germline V CDR1 and CDR2: MDHEN, SYDVKM. CDR3 amino acids: CASRGTGTISGNTIYF. CDR3 in DNA: TGTGCCAGCAGGGGGACCGGGACAATTTCTGGAAACACCATATATTTT.

V and J are TRBV30 and TRBJ2-7, with 8 nucleotides matching TRBD1. The CDR3 has 14 residues. With V trimmed by 2 bases and J by 3 bases, 6 bases remained unmatched. Germline V gene data show CDR1 as GTSNPN and CDR2 as SVGIG (reference sequence). The CDR3 sequence: CAWSRAGGVYEQYF. DNA of the CDR3: TGTGCCTGGAGTAGGGCAGGGGGCGTCTACGAGCAGTACTTC.

The rearrangement joins TRBV27 to TRBJ1-6, with 9 bases identical to TRBD1. The junction had 3 bases not matched to a gene; V was cut back by 5 bases and J by 7 bases. The germline CDR1 and CDR2 sequences are MNHEY and SMNVEV (reference sequence). The CDR3 has 14 residues. The chain's CDR3 is CASSPGTGNSPLHF. DNA of the CDR3: TGTGCCAGCAGTCCAGGGACAGGGAATTCACCCCTCCACTTT.

This chain links TRBV7-6 with TRBJ2-7; 10 bases are a match to TRBD2. V lost 1 base to trimming and J lost 3 bases; unmatched junction nucleotides: 6. Germline CDR1 SGHVS, CDR2 FNYEAQ. The CDR3 totals 16 residues. CDR3 sequence reads: CASSLVLAGGFYEQYF. CDR3 DNA: TGTGCCAGCAGCTTAGTTTTAGCGGGGGGTTTCTACGAGCAGTACTTC.

V and J are TRBV5-4 and TRBJ1-2, with 9 bases lining up with TRBD1. Germline values: CDR1 SGHNT, CDR2 YYREEE (reference sequence). The CDR3 totals 15 residues. V lost 4 bases, J lost 3 bases, and 7 bases stayed unmatched. The DNA of the CDR3 is TGTGCCAGCAGCACGGGGGGACAGGGTGACTATGGCTACACCTTC. Its translation is CASSTGGQGDYGYTF.

This chain uses TRBV6-4 with TRBJ2-2, with a weak D call TRBD2 (5 bases). V was trimmed by 4 bases and J by 3 bases, leaving 12 bases between them. CDR1 is MRHNA, CDR2 SNTAGT, per germline. This CDR3 region has 15 residues. The chain's CDR3 is CASSVPGSYTGELFF. The DNA for the CDR3 is TGTGCCAGCAGTGTCCCGGGATCGTACACCGGGGAGCTGTTTTTT.

The chain combines TRBV27 with TRBJ2-7, with TRBD1 matching over 10 bases. Germline-derived CDR1 and CDR2 are MNHEY and SMNVEV (reference sequence). The CDR3 totals 15 residues. Trimming took 3 bases from V and 4 from J; bases not matched to a gene: 6. CDR3: CASSFPGQGIYEQYF. The DNA for the CDR3 is TGTGCCAGCAGTTTTCCGGGACAGGGGATTTACGAGCAGTACTTC.

The V and J genes are TRBV19 and TRBJ2-5, with D maybe TRBD1 (6 bases). Trimming left V 0 bases short and J 9 bases short, with 17 bases between. Germline-derived CDR1 and CDR2 are LNHDA and SQIVND (reference sequence). CDR3 length: 15 amino acids. DNA of the CDR3: TGTGCCAGTAGTATAGATCGGGGCAGGGGATTGGCCCAGTACTTC. This encodes CASSIDRGRGLAQYF.

This sequence joins TRBV19 and TRBJ1-2; TRBD1 might be the D (6 bases). This CDR3 contains 12 residues. Germline V lookup: CDR1 LNHDA, CDR2 SQIVND (reference sequence). The germline V and J ends were trimmed by 7 bases and 2 bases, with 8 bases remaining between them. Written as DNA, the CDR3 is TGTGCCAGTATGCAGGGGAACTATGGCTACACCTTC. This encodes CASMQGNYGYTF.

The chain has TRBV29-1 and TRBJ2-5, with D unresolved. The CDR3 has 14 amino acids. V was shortened by 3 bases and J by 1 base, with 12 bases between the two germline ends. The V gene's germline CDR1 is SQVTM and CDR2 ANQGSEA. In nucleotides, the CDR3 is TGCAGCGTTGATTCGGTGATCGGCCAAGAGACCCAGTACTTC. Translated, it gives CSVDSVIGQETQYF.

Only a few counts were recorded for this clone. The V gene is TRBV4-1, the J gene TRBJ2-5; D is undetermined. Germline CDR1 and CDR2: MGHRA and YSYEKL. V was pared by 1 base and J by 4 bases, with 10 bases between. The CDR3 consists of 14 residues. CDR3: CASSQVASPETQYF. The CDR3 region has the DNA TGCGCCAGCAGCCAAGTGGCCTCTCCAGAGACCCAGTACTTC.

This clone was recorded a few times. The V call is TRBV5-6, the J call TRBJ1-5; 7 bases fit TRBD1. The germline gives CDR1 SGHDT, CDR2 YYEEEE. J gave up 0 bases and V 4 bases, and 4 bases lay outside the gene matches. The CDR3 length is 15 residues. The CDR3 protein is CASSRGQYSNQPQHF. DNA of the CDR3: TGTGCCAGCAGCCGGGGACAGTATAGCAATCAGCCCCAGCATTTT.

The chain is built from TRBV10-1 and TRBJ1-1; no clear D. Per the germline V gene, CDR1 is WNHNN and CDR2 is SYGVQD (reference sequence). V lost 2 bases to trimming and J lost 1 base, with 8 bases between them. CDR3 size: 14 residues. The CDR3 spells CASSEDPRNTEAFF. The CDR3 DNA reads as TGCGCCAGCAGTGAGGATCCGAGGAACACTGAAGCTTTCTTT.

This clone was detected only a few times. The chain combines TRBV7-9 with TRBJ2-1; D ambiguous. V was trimmed by 6 bases and J by 5 bases, leaving 11 bases between them. The CDR3 length is 13 residues. The germline gives CDR1 SEHNR, CDR2 FQNEAQ (reference sequence). CDR3 protein: CASRTFEDNEQFF. As DNA, the CDR3 is TGTGCCAGCAGAACGTTCGAGGACAATGAGCAGTTCTTC. Variable domain in full (rest from reference TRBV7-9 and TRBJ2-1): DTGVSQNPRHKITKRGQNVTFRCDPISEHNRLYWYRQTLGQGPEFLTYFQNEAQLEKSRLLSDRFSAERPKGSFSTLEIQRTEQGDSAMYLCASRTFEDNEQFFGPGTRLTVL.

The genes are TRBV5-6 and TRBJ1-6, with TRBD1 matching over 8 bases. CDR1 and CDR2 from the germline V gene are SGHDT and YYEEEE. The CDR3 is made up of 15 amino acids. Losses at the gene ends were 5 bases for V and 9 bases for J; bases not matched to a gene: 10. CDR3 protein: CASSHRTGRSSPLHF. CDR3 nucleotide sequence: TGTGCCAGCAGTCATAGGACAGGGAGGAGTTCACCCCTCCACTTT.